This T cell receptor beta chain comes out of a study of CD8 T cells in ankylosing spondylitis. Regarding this clonotype: The antigen is undetermined.

CDR3 size: 16 residues. Per germline, CDR1 LNHDA and CDR2 SQIVND (reference sequence). V was cut by 4 bases and J by 9 bases, with 24 bases left in between. With molecular barcodes, quantitative 5'-RACE was used to make the TCR beta libraries. MiXCR, run by TCRdb on the 5' RACE reads, gives a single entry per CDR3 protein. The sample has approximately 150,000 distinct CDR3 sequences, 25% to 35% seen once; the top ten hold approximately 6%. Study results and caveats: There was a TCR beta motif, made of eight highly homologous variants, that appeared characteristic of ankylosing spondylitis blood. Disease-linked clones bore a CD8+ phenotype and were relatively rare in peripheral blood. Past research had described some motif variants in reactive arthritis synovial fluid and blood.

The genes are TRBV19 and TRBJ1-1; no reliable D call. The specimen was synovial fluid, either unsorted or a sorted T cell fraction (not recorded which). This receptor was obtained from a male donor with ankylosing spondylitis. CDR3 nucleotide sequence: TGTGCCAGTAGTAGTAGGCAGGTCGAATTCGACCATAAAGCTTTCTTT. It yields the protein CASSSRQVEFDHKAFF.